This T cell receptor (beta chain) is from a study of OX40 agonist ivuxolimab in advanced cancers. V lost 1 base and J lost 7, with 14 bases in between. Germline CDR1 and CDR2: SGHTA and FQGNSA. The CDR3 has 15 residues. The protocol was immunoSEQ multiplex PCR, while the TCRdb copy is restricted to in-frame clones and leaves out a portion. This sample carries tens of thousands of clones, about 80% of them seen once, and the ten largest clones take 1% to 1.5%. The genes are TRBV7-2 and TRBJ1-5; a possible D gene is TRBD1 (5 bases). This TCR derives from an adult with an advanced solid tumor such as melanoma, head and neck, liver or kidney cancer. The sequences come from CD4+ or CD8+ T cells sorted from blood, collected in a trial of the OX40 agonist ivuxolimab. The DNA of the CDR3 is TGTGCCAGCAGCTTAGACGGGGGAAGCGGACAGCCCCAGCATTTT. It yields the protein CASSLDGGSGQPQHF.